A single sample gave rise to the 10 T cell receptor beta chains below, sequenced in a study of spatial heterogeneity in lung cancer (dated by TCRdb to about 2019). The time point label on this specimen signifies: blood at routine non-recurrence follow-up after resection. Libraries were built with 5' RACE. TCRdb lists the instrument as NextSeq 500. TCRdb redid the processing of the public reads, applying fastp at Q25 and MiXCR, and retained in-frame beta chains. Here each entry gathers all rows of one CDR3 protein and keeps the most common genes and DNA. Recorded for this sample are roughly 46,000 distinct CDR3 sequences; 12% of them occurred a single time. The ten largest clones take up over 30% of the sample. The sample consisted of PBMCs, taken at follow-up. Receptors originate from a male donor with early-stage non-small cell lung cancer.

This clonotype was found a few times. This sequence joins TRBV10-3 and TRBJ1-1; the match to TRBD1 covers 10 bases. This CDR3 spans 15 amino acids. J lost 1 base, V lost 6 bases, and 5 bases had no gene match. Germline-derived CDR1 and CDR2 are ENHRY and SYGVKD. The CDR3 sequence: CAIRGRDRGNTEAFF. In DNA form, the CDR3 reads TGTGCCATCAGAGGACGGGACAGGGGGAACACTGAAGCTTTCTTT.

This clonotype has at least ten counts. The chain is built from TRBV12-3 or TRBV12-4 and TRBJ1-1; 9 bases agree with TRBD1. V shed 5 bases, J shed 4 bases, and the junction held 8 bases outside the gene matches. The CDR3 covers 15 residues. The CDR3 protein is CASSLRTGVGTEAFF. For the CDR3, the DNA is TGTGCCAGCAGTCTCAGGACAGGGGTGGGCACTGAAGCTTTCTTT.

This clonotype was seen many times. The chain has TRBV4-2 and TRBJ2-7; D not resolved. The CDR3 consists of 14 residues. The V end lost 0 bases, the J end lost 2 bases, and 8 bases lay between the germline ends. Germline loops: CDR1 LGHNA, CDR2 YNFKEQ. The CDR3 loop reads CASSQDDRTYEQYF. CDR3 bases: TGTGCCAGCAGCCAAGACGACCGGACCTACGAGCAGTACTTC.

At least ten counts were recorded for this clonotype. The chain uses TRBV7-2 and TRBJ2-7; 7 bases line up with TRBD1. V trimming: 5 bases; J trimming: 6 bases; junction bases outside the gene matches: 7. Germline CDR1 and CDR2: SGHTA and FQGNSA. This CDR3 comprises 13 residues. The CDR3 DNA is TGTGCCAGCAGCAAACAGGGGCAACTCGAGCAGTACTTC. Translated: CASSKQGQLEQYF.

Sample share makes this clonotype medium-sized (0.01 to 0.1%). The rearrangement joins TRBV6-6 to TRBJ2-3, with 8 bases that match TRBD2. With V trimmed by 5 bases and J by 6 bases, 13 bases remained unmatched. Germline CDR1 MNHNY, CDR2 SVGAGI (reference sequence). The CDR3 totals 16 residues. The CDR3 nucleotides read TGTGCCAGCAGTCCCGGGGGGGCCGGTGTTTCGGATACGCAGTATTTT. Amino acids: CASSPGGAGVSDTQYF.

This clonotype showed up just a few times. The CDR3 DNA follows: TGCAGTGCTAGAGATTACTCAGGGGGTCAGCCCCAGCATTTT. Translated, it gives CSARDYSGGQPQHF. The chain uses TRBV20-1 and TRBJ1-5; 7 bases align to TRBD1. CDR3 length: 14 amino acids. Per germline, CDR1 DFQATT and CDR2 SNEGSKA (reference sequence). V was clipped by 0 bases and J by 6 bases; unmatched bases: 5.

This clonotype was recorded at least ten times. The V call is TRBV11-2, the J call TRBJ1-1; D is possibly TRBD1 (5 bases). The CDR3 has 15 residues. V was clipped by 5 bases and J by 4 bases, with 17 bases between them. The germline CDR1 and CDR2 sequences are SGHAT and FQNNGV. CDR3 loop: CASSHGRGETTEAFF. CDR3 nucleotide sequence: TGTGCCAGCAGCCATGGGCGGGGGGAAACCACTGAAGCTTTCTTT.

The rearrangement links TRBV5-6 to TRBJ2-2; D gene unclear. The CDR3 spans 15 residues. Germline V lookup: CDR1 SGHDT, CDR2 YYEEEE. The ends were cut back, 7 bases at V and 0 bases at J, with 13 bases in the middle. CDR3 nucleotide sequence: TGTGCCAGCGGATCTTTCGTTTCGAACACCGGGGAGCTGTTTTTT. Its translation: CASGSFVSNTGELFF.

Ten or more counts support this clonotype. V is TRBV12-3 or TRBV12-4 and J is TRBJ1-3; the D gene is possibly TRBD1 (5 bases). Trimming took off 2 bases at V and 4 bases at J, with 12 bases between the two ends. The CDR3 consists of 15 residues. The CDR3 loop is CASSLRGRGGNTIYF. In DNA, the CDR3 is TGTGCCAGCAGTTTACGGGGTAGGGGAGGAAACACCATATATTTT.

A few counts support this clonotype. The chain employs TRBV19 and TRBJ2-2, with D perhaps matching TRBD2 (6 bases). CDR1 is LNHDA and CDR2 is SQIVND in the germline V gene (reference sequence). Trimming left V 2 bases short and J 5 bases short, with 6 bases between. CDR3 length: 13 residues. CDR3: CASSILATGELFF. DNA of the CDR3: TGTGCCAGTAGTATACTAGCGACCGGGGAGCTGTTTTTT.